This entry concerns a single TCR beta chain. CDR1 is SQVTM and CDR2 is ANQGSEA in the germline V gene. This CDR3 comprises 11 residues. V was cut by 4 bases and J by 4 bases, with 7 bases left in between. These data come from a study of blood T cell repertoires in COVID-19. Study information: In each case, the material was cDNA or gDNA derived from T cells, B-cell-depleted T cells, or PBMCs.

Libraries were prepared by immunoSEQ multiplex PCR; TCRdb keeps only in-frame clonotypes and omits some of them. The sample records 75,000 to 100,000 clones, 88% being singletons. The sequence was obtained from a man between 65 and 85 years old with acute or convalescent COVID-19. This chain links TRBV29-1 with TRBJ1-2, with D uncertain. The specimen sequenced was peripheral blood. The DNA of the CDR3 is TGCAGCGTTGGAGGTAGCTATGGCTACACCTTC. This sequence encodes CSVGGSYGYTF.